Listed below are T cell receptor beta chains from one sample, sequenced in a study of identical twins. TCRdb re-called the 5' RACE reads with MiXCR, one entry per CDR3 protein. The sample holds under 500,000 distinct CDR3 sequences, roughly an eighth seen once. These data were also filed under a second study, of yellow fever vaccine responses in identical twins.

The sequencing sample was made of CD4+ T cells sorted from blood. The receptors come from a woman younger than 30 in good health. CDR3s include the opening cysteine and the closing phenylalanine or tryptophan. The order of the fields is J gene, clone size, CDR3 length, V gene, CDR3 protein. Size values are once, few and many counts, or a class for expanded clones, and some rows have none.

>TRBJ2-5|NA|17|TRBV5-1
CASSSVHRGGGGETQYF
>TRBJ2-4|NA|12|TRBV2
CASSPTGGIQYF
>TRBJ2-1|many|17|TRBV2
CASSDIQGTNSYNEQFF
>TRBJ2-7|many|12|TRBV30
CAWSTGTYEQYF
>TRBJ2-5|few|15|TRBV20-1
CSARDLYISRETQYF
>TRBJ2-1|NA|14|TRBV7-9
CASSLAGGSNEQFF
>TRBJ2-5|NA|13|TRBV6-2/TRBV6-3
CASSLSSGKTQYF
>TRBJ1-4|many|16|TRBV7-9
CASSLPDRGLLEKLFF
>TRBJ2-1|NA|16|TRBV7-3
CASSLTAYGTNRGQFF
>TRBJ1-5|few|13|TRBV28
CASTPGTHQPQHF
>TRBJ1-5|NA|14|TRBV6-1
CASNVMEGDQPQHF
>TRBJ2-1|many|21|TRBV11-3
CASSSGRLAGDLRSSYNEQFF
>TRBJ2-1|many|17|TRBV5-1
CASSSGLAGGPSNEQFF
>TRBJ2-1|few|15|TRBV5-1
CASSLGPLTYNEQFF
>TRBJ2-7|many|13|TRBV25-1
CASSEGGADEQYF
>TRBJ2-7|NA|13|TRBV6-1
CASRTSGRHEQYF
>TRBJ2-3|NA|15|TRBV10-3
CAISEPQLAAGTQYF
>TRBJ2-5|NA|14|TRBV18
CASSPQGIEETQYF
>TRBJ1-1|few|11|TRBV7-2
CASSPRTEAFF
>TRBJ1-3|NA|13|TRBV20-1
CSAQPHSGNTIYF
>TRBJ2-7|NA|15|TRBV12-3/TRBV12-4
CASSELADSSYEQYF
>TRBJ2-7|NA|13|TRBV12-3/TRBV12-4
CASSPRQVNEQYF
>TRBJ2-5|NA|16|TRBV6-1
CASSPGTSRGRETQYF
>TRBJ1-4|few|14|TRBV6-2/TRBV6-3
CASLAGQGNEKLFF
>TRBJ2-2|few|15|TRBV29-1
CSVGGLAGGPGELFF
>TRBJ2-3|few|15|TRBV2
CASSEARGGVDTQYF
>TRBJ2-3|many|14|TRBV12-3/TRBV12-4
CASSLFDRPDTQYF
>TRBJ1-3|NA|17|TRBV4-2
CACSRETGPNSGNTIYF
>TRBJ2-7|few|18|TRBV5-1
CASSYGTSGSSVSYEQYF
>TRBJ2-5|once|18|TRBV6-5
CASSYGNLAGGRGETQYF
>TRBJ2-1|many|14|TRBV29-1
CSVDPLAAYNEQFF
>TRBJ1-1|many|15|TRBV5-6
CASSFSTGMNTEAFF
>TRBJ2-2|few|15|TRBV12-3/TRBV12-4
CASSTSSENTGELFF
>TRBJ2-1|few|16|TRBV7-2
CASSLVSRGSYNEQFF
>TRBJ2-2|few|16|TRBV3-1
CASSQVAGMNTGELFF
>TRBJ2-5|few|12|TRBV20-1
CSAELLVETQYF
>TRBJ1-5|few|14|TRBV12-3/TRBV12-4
CASSLDRNNQPQHF
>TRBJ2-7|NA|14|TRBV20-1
CSARDASGRGEQYF
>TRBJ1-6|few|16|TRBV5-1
CASSPGQPNVNSPLHF
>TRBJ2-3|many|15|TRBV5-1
CASSFREVRTDTQYF
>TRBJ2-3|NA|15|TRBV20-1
CSARGDSRRTDTQYF